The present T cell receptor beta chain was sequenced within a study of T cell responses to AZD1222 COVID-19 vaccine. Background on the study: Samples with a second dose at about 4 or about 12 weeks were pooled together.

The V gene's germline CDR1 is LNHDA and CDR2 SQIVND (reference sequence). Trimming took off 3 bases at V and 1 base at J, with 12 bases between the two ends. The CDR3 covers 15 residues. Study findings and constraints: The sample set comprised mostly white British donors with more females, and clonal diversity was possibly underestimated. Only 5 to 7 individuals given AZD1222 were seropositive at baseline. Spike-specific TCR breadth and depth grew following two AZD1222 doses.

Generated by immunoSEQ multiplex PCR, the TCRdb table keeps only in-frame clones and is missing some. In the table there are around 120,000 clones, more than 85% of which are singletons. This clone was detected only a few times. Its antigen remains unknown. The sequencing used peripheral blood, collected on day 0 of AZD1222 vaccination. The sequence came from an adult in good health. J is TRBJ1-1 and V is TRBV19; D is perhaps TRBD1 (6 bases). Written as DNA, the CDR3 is TGTGCCAGTAGTATGATGACAGGCCAGAACACTGAAGCTTTCTTT. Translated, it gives CASSMMTGQNTEAFF.